This TCR beta chain was recovered during a study of T cell clonality in common variable immunodeficiency. Study outcomes and limitations: CVID subjects shared fewer TCRbeta clones than healthy controls did. Reportedly, TCR beta sequences from common variable immunodeficiency showed fewer deletions and N-nucleotide insertions.

This clone was recorded at least ten times. The antigen remains undetermined. The read terminates 3 residues before the CDR3 end, so the remaining end is supplied by the germline J gene. Measured with immunoSEQ multiplex PCR; TCRdb has only the in-frame clones, and not every one. The sample shows roughly 40,000 clones, no singletons; the ten largest hold around 2.8%. Trimming took 3 bases from V and 0 from J; bases not matched to a gene: 5. CDR1 LGHNA and CDR2 YNFKEQ come from the germline V gene. The CDR3 sequence is 15 residues long. This clonotype originated in a person between 18 and 75 years old in good health. The sample taken for sequencing was peripheral blood mononuclear cells. The chain carries TRBV4-2 and TRBJ2-7; 7 bases are a match to TRBD1. Here the CDR3 reads CASSHSGTASYEQYF. Incomplete CDR3 DNA: TGTGCCAGCAGCCATTCCGGGACAGCCTCCTACGAG.